The following is a T cell receptor beta chain sequence with its context. The table lists this clonotype with many counts. This receptor's antigen is unknown. No per-base quality is available; no much larger clone lies one base away. The CDR3 numbers 13 residues from cysteine through phenylalanine. The read is trimmed to its CDR3 DNA, 39 bases read in frame from base 1. CDR1 and CDR2, looked up from the germline V gene, are MNHNS and SASEGT. V is reduced by 4 bases and J by 7 bases, leaving a spacing of 14 bases between them. The data originate from a study of early T cells in non-severe SARS-CoV-2 infection (dated by TCRdb to 2020 to 2022). Regarding the research as a whole: Bulk RNA from unsorted whole blood was used for TCR sequencing, so alpha and beta chains could not be paired.

Broader findings and caveats from the paper: VDJdb matching was skewed toward anti-spike CD8 responses and likely underestimated virus-specific expansions by missing private and CD4 specificities.

The library was produced with 5' RACE. For sequencing, a NextSeq 500 was employed. The TCR library protocol attached unique molecular identifiers to individual cDNA molecules to correct for sequencing error and PCR bias. Both TCR alpha and beta chains were sequenced, and tight co-correlation was observed between alpha and beta sequence abundances in each sample. The authors' analysis ran thus. V gene, J gene and CDR3 annotation of TCR sequences was performed with Decombinator V4. TCRs were defined as expanded if a significant change between any two time points was detected under a Poisson model with p below 0.0001. TCR abundances were normalised to the total number of TCRs sequenced in each sample and reported as counts per million. TRAV1-2 paired with TRAJ12, TRAJ20 or TRAJ33 defined MAIT TCRs, while TRAV10 paired with TRAJ18 defined iNKT TCRs. A search of VDJdb, accessed on 1 November 2021, was run for TCRs annotated to CMV, EBV and SARS-CoV-2, with TCRs annotated for multiple antigens excluded. TCRdb applied fastp at Q25 and MiXCR to the public reads, then kept only in-frame beta chains. Entries are consolidated by CDR3 protein sequence, retaining the most common genes and DNA. What appears here as the V and J calls and clone size reflects TCRdb's work, not the paper's. The sample data list fewer than 35,000 distinct CDR3 sequences, and approximately 5.3% of these were observed just once. 10% to 15% of the sample is in the top ten clones.

A case-control design nested within a healthcare worker cohort in London, UK, was used, with weekly nasopharyngeal swab PCR tests and blood sampling performed. Between 23 and 31 March 2020, the week of the UK lockdown, healthcare workers were enrolled and then followed up weekly for as long as 16 weeks. The receptor chain draws on TRBV6-1 and TRBJ2-7, with a weak D call of TRBD1 (6 bases match). Sequencing was carried out using whole blood. This TCR was recovered from an adult who was a healthcare worker with PCR-confirmed SARS-CoV-2 infection or an uninfected control (not recorded which). This receptor has the CDR3 CASSANRVGEQYF. The DNA sequence follows: TGTGCCAGCAGTGCAAACAGGGTCGGGGAGCAGTACTTC.